These 25 T cell receptor beta chains were all obtained from the same sample, sequenced in a study of blood T cell repertoires in COVID-19. Some clones are missing from TCRdb's copy, which holds only in-frame ones; the method was immunoSEQ multiplex PCR. In the table there are 200,000 to 250,000 clones, about four fifths of which are singletons. Material for sequencing was peripheral blood. Receptors originate from a man between 45 and 60 years old with active or convalescent COVID-19.

V usage is TRBV18 and J usage is TRBJ1-3; 8 bases are a match to TRBD1. The CDR3 is made up of 14 amino acids. V lost 3 bases to trimming and J lost 7 bases; unmatched junction nucleotides: 5. Germline V gene lookup returns CDR1 KGHSH and CDR2 LQKENI. CDR3 coding DNA: TGTGCCAGCTCACCTATGACAGGGGAGAACACCATATATTTT. Protein sequence: CASSPMTGENTIYF.

The V call is TRBV9, the J call TRBJ2-2; 11 bases map to TRBD2. The V segment lost 4 bases and the J segment 2 bases; nucleotides outside the gene matches: 4. Germline values: CDR1 SGDLS, CDR2 YYNGEE. The CDR3 sequence is 16 residues long. The CDR3 protein is CASSPGTSGNTGELFF. The CDR3 bases are TGTGCCAGCAGCCCTGGGACTAGCGGAAACACCGGGGAGCTGTTTTTT.

This sequence joins TRBV7-2 and TRBJ1-1; 8 bases align to TRBD1. With 5 bases clipped from V and 5 bases from J, the junction kept 10 bases outside the gene matches. The CDR3 is 15 amino acids. Germline V gives CDR1 SGHTA, CDR2 FQGNSA. The chain's CDR3 is CASSPSDRGKTEAFF. The CDR3 bases are TGTGCCAGCAGCCCCTCCGACAGGGGTAAGACTGAAGCTTTCTTT.

A few counts support this clone. The gene calls are TRBV11-2 and TRBJ2-7; unclear D gene. Looked up from germline, CDR1 is SGHAT and CDR2 is FQNNGV. V lost 1 base and J lost 1, with 8 bases in between. CDR3 size: 14 residues. The CDR3 reads CASSLAVVSYEQYF. The CDR3 bases are TGTGCCAGCAGCTTAGCTGTTGTATCCTACGAGCAGTACTTC.

This rearrangement joins TRBV25-1 to TRBJ2-3, with 11 bases fitting TRBD1. This CDR3 comprises 17 residues. Looked up from germline, CDR1 is MGHDK and CDR2 is SYGVNS. Germline trimming cut 3 bases from V and 2 bases from J; bases unmatched to any gene: 7. DNA of the CDR3: TGTGCCAGCAGTGATCCCGGACAGGGGGCCCTCACAGATACGCAGTATTTT. Amino acids: CASSDPGQGALTDTQYF.

The V call is TRBV5-1, the J call TRBJ2-7; tentatively, D is TRBD2 (5 bases). The CDR3 is 15 amino acids. CDR1 is SGHRS, CDR2 YFSETQ, per germline. V gave up 4 bases and J gave up 4 bases, with 18 bases separating them. Here the CDR3 reads CASSDGLGSSYEQYF. In DNA form, the CDR3 reads TGCGCCAGCAGCGACGGACTGGGTTCTTCATACGAGCAGTACTTC. Filled out from reference TRBV5-1 and TRBJ2-7, the complete variable domain reads KAGVTQTPRYLIKTRGQQVTLSCSPISGHRSVSWYQQTPGQGLQFLFEYFSETQRNKGNFPGRFSGRQFSNSRSEMNVSTLELGDSALYLCASSDGLGSSYEQYFGPGTRLTVT.

The chain links TRBV6-5 to TRBJ1-1; D gene unclear. Trimming removed 8 bases from V and 6 bases from J, with 13 bases in between. Germline CDR1 reads MNHEY; CDR2 reads SVGAGI. The CDR3 consists of 12 residues. CDR3 protein: CASGHPGSEAFF. CDR3 nucleotide sequence: TGTGCCAGCGGTCACCCGGGGTCTGAAGCTTTCTTT.

CDR3 nucleotide sequence: TGTGCCAGTAGTGACAGGCTGATTAATGAAAAACTGTTTTTT. It codes for CASSDRLINEKLFF. This chain links TRBV19 with TRBJ1-4; a possible D gene is TRBD1 (6 bases). V lost 5 bases, J lost 4 bases, and 11 bases lay in between. Germline V gene data show CDR1 as LNHDA and CDR2 as SQIVND (reference sequence). There are 14 residues in the CDR3.

The chain links TRBV7-2 to TRBJ1-1, with D perhaps TRBD1 (5 bases). The CDR3 is 17 amino acids. Trimming removed 1 base from V and 5 bases from J, with 20 bases in between. Germline V lookup: CDR1 SGHTA, CDR2 FQGNSA. Here the CDR3 DNA reads TGTGCCAGCAGCTTAGAAGTCGGGGGGGTCAGTGGAACTGAAGCTTTCTTT. It translates to CASSLEVGGVSGTEAFF.

The rearrangement uses TRBV3-1 (or the pseudogene TRBV3-2) and TRBJ2-5; TRBD1 is a possible D gene (6 bases). CDR3 length equals 17 residues. The germline gives CDR1 LGHDT, CDR2 YNNKEL (reference sequence). With 3 bases removed from V and 5 bases from J, the gap between germline ends came to 22 bases. CDR3 nucleotides: TGTGCCAGCAGCCAGATGACAGGCTACTCCGGGGTGGAGACCCAGTACTTC. Its protein is CASSQMTGYSGVETQYF.

V gene TRBV19 combines with J gene TRBJ1-1; 8 bases fit TRBD1. This CDR3 contains 13 residues. Germline V gene lookup returns CDR1 LNHDA and CDR2 SQIVND (reference sequence). Germline trimming cut 7 bases from V and 5 bases from J; bases unmatched to any gene: 6. The CDR3 DNA follows: TGTGCCAGTATCAGGAACAGGGGGACTGAAGCTTTCTTT. Encoded protein: CASIRNRGTEAFF.

The chain couples TRBV28 to TRBJ2-5, with 14 bases identical to TRBD2. CDR3 length equals 16 residues. CDR1 MDHEN and CDR2 SYDVKM come from the germline V gene. Trimming removed 7 bases from V and 7 bases from J; junction bases left unmatched: 11. In DNA form, the CDR3 reads TGTGCCAGCAAACCTCCGGGACTAGCGGGAGTTGTGACCCAGTACTTC. Amino acid sequence: CASKPPGLAGVVTQYF. Looking up the rest from reference TRBV28 and TRBJ2-5 gives the full variable domain: DVKVTQSSRYLVKRTGEKVFLECVQDMDHENMFWYRQDPGLGLRLIYFSYDVKMKEKGDIPEGYSVSREKKERFSLILESASTNQTSMYLCASKPPGLAGVVTQYFGPGTRLLVL.

V is TRBV7-8 and J is TRBJ1-5; the D is unclear. The CDR3 contains 16 residues. Trimming stripped 3 bases from V and 5 bases from J, with 17 bases between. The germline V gene encodes CDR1 SGHVS and CDR2 FQNEAQ. The CDR3 DNA is TGTGCCAGCAGCTTCGAACCTAGAGGTCTGGATCAGCCCCAGCATTTT. Its translation: CASSFEPRGLDQPQHF.

V and J are TRBV27 and TRBJ2-1, with unresolved D. V was trimmed by 4 bases and J by 6 bases, leaving 7 bases between them. The CDR3 consists of 12 residues. Germline V gives CDR1 MNHEY, CDR2 SMNVEV (reference sequence). For the CDR3, the DNA is TGTGCCAGCAGTTCGATCGGCAATGAGCAGTTCTTC. As protein: CASSSIGNEQFF.

V is TRBV7-9 and J is TRBJ2-1; D not resolved. The CDR3 covers 13 residues. Germline V CDR1 and CDR2: SEHNR, FQNEAQ (reference sequence). Trimming left V 5 bases short and J 7 bases short, with 12 bases between. The CDR3 is CASSLSTLNEQFF. CDR3 in DNA: TGTGCCAGCAGCCTGTCGACATTAAATGAGCAGTTCTTC. The whole variable domain, filled in from reference TRBV7-9 and TRBJ2-1, reads DTGVSQNPRHKITKRGQNVTFRCDPISEHNRLYWYRQTLGQGPEFLTYFQNEAQLEKSRLLSDRFSAERPKGSFSTLEIQRTEQGDSAMYLCASSLSTLNEQFFGPGTRLTVL.

The chain has TRBV7-8 and TRBJ1-4, with D uncertain. CDR1 and CDR2 from the germline V gene are SGHVS and FQNEAQ. The V gene lost 1 base and the J gene lost 0 bases, with 9 bases spanning the gap. There are 16 residues in the CDR3. The CDR3 loop is CASSLEGGATNEKLFF. The CDR3 DNA reads TGTGCCAGCAGCTTAGAAGGCGGTGCAACTAATGAAAAACTGTTTTTT. Combining the CDR3 with reference TRBV7-8 and TRBJ1-4 gives the whole variable domain GAGVSQSPRYKVAKRGQDVALRCDPISGHVSLFWYQQALGQGPEFLTYFQNEAQLDKSGLPSDRFFAERPEGSVSTLKIQRTQQEDSAVYLCASSLEGGATNEKLFFGSGTQLSVL.

The chain couples TRBV2 to TRBJ1-1; 9 bases match TRBD1. Per the germline V gene, CDR1 is SNHLY and CDR2 is FYNNEI. V dropped 2 bases and J dropped 5; count of bases not matched to a gene: 9. This CDR3 has 16 amino acids. The CDR3 DNA follows: TGTGCCAGCAGTGAACTCAGGACAGGGGCGGGAACTGAAGCTTTCTTT. Translating it yields CASSELRTGAGTEAFF.

V usage is TRBV7-9 and J usage is TRBJ1-1; D is possibly TRBD1 (6 bases). The germline CDR1 and CDR2 sequences are SEHNR and FQNEAQ (reference sequence). This CDR3 contains 17 residues. V lost 6 bases, J lost 6 bases, and 26 bases lay in between. The CDR3 reads CASSEIPFSGGHAEAFF. As DNA, the CDR3 is TGTGCCAGCAGTGAAATACCTTTTTCCGGGGGGCACGCTGAAGCTTTCTTT.

The gene calls are TRBV27 and TRBJ1-6; D remains unclear. V was trimmed by 6 bases and J by 8 bases, leaving 17 bases between them. The CDR3 runs 15 residues. Germline values: CDR1 MNHEY, CDR2 SMNVEV (reference sequence). The CDR3 reads CASSQLPLGDSPLHF. Here the CDR3 DNA reads TGTGCCAGCAGCCAACTCCCATTGGGCGATTCACCCCTCCACTTT.

The CDR3 loop reads CASSVGGQGNTIYF. Here the CDR3 DNA reads TGTGCCAGCAGCGTAGGGGGACAGGGAAACACCATATATTTT. The V and J genes are TRBV9 and TRBJ1-3, with 7 nucleotides matching TRBD1. The CDR3 covers 14 residues. J gave up 4 bases and V 0 bases, and 1 base lay outside the gene matches. Germline lookup yields CDR1 SGDLS and CDR2 YYNGEE.

V and J are TRBV11-3 and TRBJ2-5, with D perhaps matching TRBD2 (6 bases). Germline-derived CDR1 and CDR2 are SGHNT and YENEEA. The CDR3 sequence is 15 residues long. V dropped 4 bases and J dropped 5 bases, with 17 bases sitting between them. Here the CDR3 reads CASSSGLLNGETQYF. In DNA, the CDR3 is TGTGCCAGCAGCTCGGGACTCTTAAACGGGGAGACCCAGTACTTC.

The chain carries TRBV28 and TRBJ1-2; TRBD1 might be the D (6 bases). V gave up 6 bases and J gave up 1 base, with 12 bases separating them. Germline values: CDR1 MDHEN, CDR2 SYDVKM. The CDR3 is 14 residues long. CDR3 bases: TGTGCCAGCAGGAAGGGACACCGTAACTATGGCTACACCTTC. It yields the protein CASRKGHRNYGYTF.

This sequence joins TRBV7-9 and TRBJ1-2; a weak D match, TRBD1 (5 bases). Germline-derived CDR1 and CDR2 are SEHNR and FQNEAQ (reference sequence). The CDR3 totals 14 residues. V lost 6 bases to trimming and J lost 8 bases, with 19 bases between them. The CDR3 DNA sequence: TGTGCCAGCAGGCATAGCGCGGGGGAGGGGGGCTACACCTTC. The encoded protein is CASRHSAGEGGYTF.

The chain employs TRBV5-6 and TRBJ1-5, with a tentative D call TRBD1 (5 bases). Per germline, CDR1 SGHDT and CDR2 YYEEEE. V was clipped by 0 bases and J by 2 bases, with 12 bases between them. CDR3 length equals 16 residues. CDR3 in amino acids: CASSLDRGIGNQPQHF. CDR3 nucleotide sequence: TGTGCCAGCAGCTTGGATAGGGGTATAGGCAATCAGCCCCAGCATTTT.

In DNA, the CDR3 is TGTGCTAGTGGTTTGCAGCGGGGAAGGGGAGAGACCCAGTACTTC. It codes for CASGLQRGRGETQYF. The rearrangement joins TRBV12-5 to TRBJ2-5; 7 bases are a match to TRBD2. Germline CDR1 and CDR2: LGHNT and FRNRAP. There are 15 residues in the CDR3. Losses at the gene ends were 2 bases for V and 4 bases for J; bases not matched to a gene: 7.